These T cell receptor beta chains were read from a single sample in a study of blood T cell repertoires in COVID-19. Profiling relied on immunoSEQ multiplex PCR, and the TCRdb table lists in-frame clones only, not all of them. This table has hundreds of thousands of clones, about 82% appearing once. Material for sequencing was PBMCs or T cells enriched from blood (not recorded which). Receptor source: a woman aged 45-59 years who had recovered from COVID-19. Both conserved end residues are part of each CDR3. Each record gives: clone size, J gene, V gene, D gene, CDR3 protein, CDR3 DNA. A D gene is named only where the DNA matches it firmly. Clone size appears in some rows only: once, few, many, or a class for an expanded clone.

abundance: -
j_gene: TRBJ2-1
v_gene: TRBV19
d_gene: TRBD2
CDR3aa: CASSRTSVPNNEQFF
CDR3nt: TGTGCCAGTAGTAGGACTAGCGTACCTAACAATGAGCAGTTCTTC

abundance: -
j_gene: TRBJ2-2
v_gene: TRBV29-1
d_gene: -
CDR3aa: CSVLNTGELFF
CDR3nt: TGCAGCGTTTTAAACACCGGGGAGCTGTTTTTT

abundance: -
j_gene: TRBJ1-1
v_gene: TRBV2
d_gene: -
CDR3aa: CASSQRDPGTRTEAFF
CDR3nt: TGTGCCAGCAGTCAGAGGGATCCCGGGACACGGACTGAAGCTTTCTTT

abundance: -
j_gene: TRBJ1-5
v_gene: TRBV19
d_gene: -
CDR3aa: CASNPRPGEQPQHF
CDR3nt: TGTGCCAGTAACCCGCGACCGGGGGAGCAGCCCCAGCATTTT

abundance: -
j_gene: TRBJ1-2
v_gene: TRBV28
d_gene: TRBD1
CDR3aa: CASSSRSGQGLKGGYTF
CDR3nt: TGTGCCAGCAGTTCAAGGTCGGGACAGGGTCTTAAAGGCGGCTACACCTTC

abundance: -
j_gene: TRBJ1-1
v_gene: TRBV6-5
d_gene: TRBD1
CDR3aa: CASSYLGGGNTEAFF
CDR3nt: TGTGCCAGCAGTTACTTAGGGGGCGGGAACACTGAAGCTTTCTTT

abundance: -
j_gene: TRBJ1-2
v_gene: TRBV4-1
d_gene: -
CDR3aa: CASSQDSGVAYGYTF
CDR3nt: TGCGCCAGCAGCCAAGACTCAGGGGTCGCCTATGGCTACACCTTC

abundance: -
j_gene: TRBJ2-3
v_gene: TRBV29-1
d_gene: TRBD1
CDR3aa: CSVGTGGDTQYF
CDR3nt: TGCAGCGTAGGCACAGGGGGGGATACGCAGTATTTT

abundance: -
j_gene: TRBJ1-5
v_gene: TRBV15
d_gene: TRBD1
CDR3aa: CATSPELQGVGQPQHF
CDR3nt: TGTGCCACCAGCCCCGAATTACAGGGGGTCGGTCAGCCCCAGCATTTT

abundance: -
j_gene: TRBJ2-5
v_gene: TRBV3-1/TRBV3-2
d_gene: -
CDR3aa: CASSHHGLPQETQYF
CDR3nt: TGTGCCAGCAGCCACCATGGACTCCCTCAAGAGACCCAGTACTTC

abundance: -
j_gene: TRBJ2-1
v_gene: TRBV24-1
d_gene: TRBD1
CDR3aa: CATSDPGQGYEQFF
CDR3nt: TGTGCCACCAGTGACCCGGGACAGGGCTATGAGCAGTTCTTC

abundance: -
j_gene: TRBJ1-1
v_gene: TRBV4-3
d_gene: -
CDR3aa: CASSQLGTEAFF
CDR3nt: TGCGCCAGCAGCCAATTAGGGACAGAAGCTTTCTTT

abundance: once
j_gene: TRBJ1-2
v_gene: TRBV10-1
d_gene: TRBD1
CDR3aa: CASSPGRGLNGYTF
CDR3nt: TGCGCCAGCAGCCCCGGCAGGGGGTTAAATGGCTACACCTTC

abundance: -
j_gene: TRBJ2-3
v_gene: TRBV9
d_gene: TRBD2
CDR3aa: CASSVRSGGADADTQYF
CDR3nt: TGTGCCAGCAGCGTAAGAAGCGGGGGGGCCGACGCAGATACGCAGTATTTT

abundance: -
j_gene: TRBJ2-7
v_gene: TRBV28
d_gene: TRBD1
CDR3aa: CASSQPGTGSNEQYF
CDR3nt: TGTGCCAGCAGTCAACCCGGGACAGGGAGCAACGAGCAGTACTTC

abundance: -
j_gene: TRBJ1-1
v_gene: TRBV13
d_gene: TRBD1
CDR3aa: CASRGTRGPEAFF
CDR3nt: TGTGCCAGCAGGGGGACCAGGGGGCCTGAAGCTTTCTTT

abundance: -
j_gene: TRBJ2-2
v_gene: TRBV11-2
d_gene: -
CDR3aa: CASSLVRVNTGELFF
CDR3nt: TGTGCCAGCAGCTTAGTACGGGTGAACACCGGGGAGCTGTTTTTT

abundance: once
j_gene: TRBJ2-1
v_gene: TRBV5-6
d_gene: -
CDR3aa: CASSSGLSSYNEQFF
CDR3nt: TGTGCCAGCAGCTCGGGACTGAGCTCCTACAATGAGCAGTTCTTC

abundance: -
j_gene: TRBJ2-7
v_gene: TRBV20-1
d_gene: -
CDR3aa: CSATYYEQYF
CDR3nt: TGCAGTGCTACTTACTACGAGCAGTACTTC

abundance: few
j_gene: TRBJ1-1
v_gene: TRBV4-1
d_gene: TRBD1
CDR3aa: CASSLRTGGITEAFF
CDR3nt: TGCGCCAGCAGCCTTCGGACAGGGGGTATCACTGAAGCTTTCTTT

abundance: -
j_gene: TRBJ1-3
v_gene: TRBV28
d_gene: -
CDR3aa: CASTSSGNTIYF
CDR3nt: TGTGCCAGCACATCCTCTGGAAACACCATATATTTT

abundance: -
j_gene: TRBJ2-5
v_gene: TRBV7-8
d_gene: -
CDR3aa: CASSSRLASYQETQYF
CDR3nt: TGTGCCAGCAGCTCTAGGCTAGCGTCGTACCAAGAGACCCAGTACTTC

abundance: -
j_gene: TRBJ1-1
v_gene: TRBV5-1
d_gene: TRBD1
CDR3aa: CASSLEGDSRFKAFF
CDR3nt: TGCGCCAGCAGCTTGGAGGGGGACAGCCGTTTTAAAGCTTTCTTT

abundance: -
j_gene: TRBJ1-1
v_gene: TRBV14
d_gene: -
CDR3aa: CASSQDSGVTEAFF
CDR3nt: TGTGCCAGCAGCCAAGACTCAGGGGTGACCGAAGCTTTCTTT

abundance: once
j_gene: TRBJ1-2
v_gene: TRBV5-1
d_gene: -
CDR3aa: CASRQSNYGYTF
CDR3nt: TGCGCCAGCCGACAGAGTAACTATGGCTACACCTTC

abundance: -
j_gene: TRBJ2-3
v_gene: TRBV5-1
d_gene: TRBD2
CDR3aa: CASSGGRGSTDTQYF
CDR3nt: TGCGCCAGCAGTGGTGGGCGGGGGAGCACAGATACGCAGTATTTT

abundance: -
j_gene: TRBJ1-2
v_gene: TRBV28
d_gene: TRBD1
CDR3aa: CASSNTGGYGYTF
CDR3nt: TGTGCCAGCAGTAACACAGGGGGATATGGCTACACCTTC

abundance: -
j_gene: TRBJ1-2
v_gene: TRBV7-9
d_gene: TRBD1
CDR3aa: CASSKDRAYGYTF
CDR3nt: TGTGCCAGCAGCAAGGACAGGGCCTATGGCTACACCTTC

abundance: -
j_gene: TRBJ2-5
v_gene: TRBV6-5
d_gene: -
CDR3aa: CASTAPQETQYF
CDR3nt: TGTGCCAGCACCGCGCCGCAAGAGACCCAGTACTTC

abundance: many
j_gene: TRBJ2-1
v_gene: TRBV30
d_gene: TRBD2
CDR3aa: CACRLAGGNEQFF
CDR3nt: TGTGCCTGCCGACTAGCGGGAGGTAATGAGCAGTTCTTC

abundance: -
j_gene: TRBJ1-2
v_gene: TRBV30
d_gene: -
CDR3aa: CAWSVGRERHGYTF
CDR3nt: TGTGCCTGGAGTGTAGGGAGGGAGCGACATGGCTACACCTTC